These T cell receptor beta chains were read from a single sample in a study of beta chain features in type 1 diabetes. The protocol was immunoSEQ multiplex PCR, while the TCRdb copy is restricted to in-frame clones and leaves out a portion. The data contain about 270,000 clones, about 13% of them seen just once; the ten biggest clones take up about 0.016%. Sequenced: naive CD4+ T cells from blood. The receptors here all came from a man aged 25 to 40 with type 1 diabetes. The CDR3 runs from the conserved cysteine through the conserved F or W. Fields, in order: V gene, D gene, J gene, clone size, CDR3 length, CDR3 protein, CDR3 DNA. A D gene is named only where the DNA matches it firmly. Not every row has a clone size; where given, it reads once, few, many or a size class.

TRBV29-1	-	TRBJ2-3	-	13	CSVEGAGADTQYF	TGCAGCGTTGAGGGGGCAGGCGCAGATACGCAGTATTTT
TRBV25-1	-	TRBJ1-2	-	13	CASSEPANYGYTF	TGTGCCAGCAGTGAACCGGCTAACTATGGCTACACCTTC
TRBV9	-	TRBJ2-3	few	13	CASSVGAADTQYF	TGTGCCAGCAGCGTAGGCGCGGCAGATACGCAGTATTTT
TRBV13	TRBD2	TRBJ2-4	-	15	CASSPTSDYKNIQYF	TGTGCCAGCAGCCCGACTAGCGACTACAAAAACATTCAGTACTTC
TRBV6-1	TRBD1	TRBJ1-1	-	15	CASSVWGQTNTEAFF	TGTGCCAGCAGTGTTTGGGGACAGACTAACACTGAAGCTTTCTTT
TRBV2	TRBD2	TRBJ2-2	few	13	CASRGENTGELFF	TGTGCCAGTCGGGGGGAGAACACCGGGGAGCTGTTTTTT
TRBV7-2	-	TRBJ1-2	few	15	CASSLDGKTYYGYTF	TGTGCCAGCAGCTTAGACGGGAAGACGTACTATGGCTACACCTTC
TRBV11-1	TRBD2	TRBJ2-5	-	16	CASSPTSAGVRETQYF	TGTGCCAGCAGCCCTACCTCCGCGGGAGTTAGGGAGACCCAGTACTTC
TRBV5-4	TRBD1	TRBJ2-5	few	14	CASSSRDSQETQYF	TGTGCCAGCAGCTCCCGGGACAGCCAAGAGACCCAGTACTTC
TRBV2	TRBD1	TRBJ2-7	once	15	CASSEGGTGDCEQYF	TGTGCCAGCAGTGAGGGGGGGACAGGGGATTGCGAGCAGTACTTC
TRBV28	-	TRBJ2-5	few	13	CASTPQGRETQYF	TGTGCCAGCACCCCGCAGGGTCGAGAGACCCAGTACTTC
TRBV6-1	-	TRBJ2-7	-	14	CASRLLSDSYEQYF	TGTGCCAGCAGGCTCCTCAGTGATTCCTACGAGCAGTACTTC
TRBV18	-	TRBJ2-2	-	13	CASSAIAPGELFF	TGTGCCAGCTCAGCTATAGCCCCCGGGGAGCTGTTTTTT
TRBV29-1	-	TRBJ1-1	few	13	CSVDRTMNTEAFF	TGCAGCGTGGACAGAACCATGAACACTGAAGCTTTCTTT
TRBV6-6	-	TRBJ2-7	-	13	CASSRNLASEQYF	TGTGCCAGCAGCCGCAACCTAGCTAGTGAGCAGTACTTC
TRBV7-2	-	TRBJ2-1	few	14	CASSSGQTYNEQFF	TGTGCCAGCAGCTCGGGACAAACTTACAATGAGCAGTTCTTC
TRBV2	TRBD1	TRBJ1-2	-	14	CASSPGQGGSGYTF	TGTGCCAGCAGTCCGGGACAGGGAGGAAGCGGCTACACCTTC
TRBV19	TRBD1	TRBJ1-5	few	13	CASDRGRGQPQHF	TGTGCCAGTGACAGGGGGCGAGGTCAGCCCCAGCATTTT
TRBV29-1	TRBD2	TRBJ2-1	-	14	CSVGGRVSYNEQFF	TGCAGCGTTGGAGGGAGGGTTTCCTACAATGAGCAGTTCTTC
TRBV30	TRBD2	TRBJ2-5	-	15	CAWSVGLAGEETQYF	TGTGCCTGGAGTGTAGGACTAGCGGGAGAAGAGACCCAGTACTTC
TRBV7-2	TRBD2	TRBJ2-7	-	13	CASSLTSGYEQYF	TGTGCCAGCAGCCTAACTAGCGGCTACGAGCAGTACTTC
TRBV7-2	TRBD2	TRBJ2-2	few	19	CASSSQRHLAGGYTGELFF	TGTGCCAGCAGCTCGCAACGCCACTTAGCGGGAGGATACACCGGGGAGCTGTTTTTT
TRBV5-1	TRBD2	TRBJ2-1	-	16	CASSFGTSGGDNEQFF	TGCGCCAGCAGCTTTGGGACTAGCGGAGGGGACAATGAGCAGTTCTTC
TRBV27	TRBD2	TRBJ2-2	-	16	CASSLFGGVNTGELFF	TGTGCCAGCAGTTTATTTGGGGGGGTAAACACCGGGGAGCTGTTTTTT
TRBV7-8	TRBD2	TRBJ2-1	-	16	CASSLVSSGIQAEQFF	TGTGCCAGCAGCTTAGTTTCTAGCGGGATCCAAGCTGAGCAGTTCTTC
TRBV7-9	-	TRBJ2-7	few	15	CAGGGKASLSYEQYF	TGTGCCGGGGGGGGCAAGGCCTCACTTTCCTACGAGCAGTACTTC
TRBV9	TRBD2	TRBJ2-7	-	15	CASSAGTSGLYEQYF	TGTGCCAGCAGCGCCGGGACTAGCGGTCTTTACGAGCAGTACTTC
TRBV11-3	TRBD2	TRBJ2-7	-	15	CASSTSGTSVGEQYF	TGTGCCAGCAGCACAAGCGGGACTAGCGTCGGCGAGCAGTACTTC
TRBV29-1	TRBD1	TRBJ2-5	-	13	CSVDIQGDETQYF	TGCAGCGTTGATATTCAGGGGGATGAGACCCAGTACTTC
TRBV7-9	-	TRBJ2-2	few	17	CASSYSQGGSNTGELFF	TGTGCCAGCAGCTACTCTCAAGGCGGGTCCAACACCGGGGAGCTGTTTTTT
TRBV18	-	TRBJ2-3	-	15	CASSPARSHTDTQYF	TGTGCCAGCTCACCGGCCCGGAGCCACACAGATACGCAGTATTTT
TRBV7-9	TRBD1	TRBJ1-1	-	14	CASRRQGENTEAFF	TGTGCCAGCAGGCGACAGGGGGAGAACACTGAAGCTTTCTTT
TRBV9	-	TRBJ1-5	-	15	CASSVGPLGGGPQHF	TGTGCCAGCAGCGTAGGCCCGTTGGGGGGAGGGCCCCAGCATTTT
TRBV11-2	TRBD1	TRBJ2-4	few	15	CASSSRQGAGNIQYF	TGTGCCAGCAGCTCGAGACAGGGGGCTGGAAACATTCAGTACTTC
TRBV13	TRBD1	TRBJ1-1	-	14	CASSFDRANTEAFF	TGTGCCAGCAGCTTCGACAGGGCGAACACTGAAGCTTTCTTT
TRBV10-3	TRBD1	TRBJ1-5	-	14	CAISDDRGGQPQHF	TGTGCCATCAGTGATGACAGGGGTGGGCAGCCCCAGCATTTT
TRBV4-2	-	TRBJ1-2	few	15	CASSQDRLGGLGYTF	TGTGCCAGCAGCCAAGATAGGTTAGGAGGCCTAGGCTACACCTTC
TRBV7-2	-	TRBJ1-3	few	16	CASSLMVIGSGNTIYF	TGTGCCAGCAGCCTAATGGTTATCGGGTCTGGAAACACCATATATTTT
TRBV6-5	TRBD1	TRBJ1-2	-	12	CASSRGGPGYTF	TGTGCCAGCAGCCGAGGGGGCCCTGGCTACACCTTC
TRBV5-8	-	TRBJ1-2	-	13	CASSLGRNYGYTF	TGTGCCAGCAGCTTGGGCAGGAACTATGGCTACACCTTC
TRBV5-4	-	TRBJ2-5	-	14	CASSLLYAQETQYF	TGTGCCAGCAGCTTGCTATACGCTCAAGAGACCCAGTACTTC
TRBV6-1	-	TRBJ1-5	few	15	CASREGPHSNQPQHF	TGTGCCAGCAGGGAGGGACCTCATAGCAATCAGCCCCAGCATTTT
TRBV5-1	-	TRBJ2-7	-	14	CASSLLARSYEQYF	TGCGCCAGCAGCTTACTAGCTCGTTCCTACGAGCAGTACTTC
TRBV7-8	-	TRBJ1-1	few	14	CASSLGASSTEAFF	TGTGCCAGCAGCTTAGGAGCGAGTTCCACTGAAGCTTTCTTT
TRBV2	-	TRBJ2-7	few	14	CASSERSSGSEQYF	TGTGCCAGCAGTGAAAGGAGCTCGGGGTCGGAGCAGTACTTC
TRBV5-1	-	TRBJ1-1	few	15	CASSLVDSRSTEAFF	TGCGCCAGCAGCTTGGTAGACAGCAGGAGCACTGAAGCTTTCTTT